This TCR beta chain appears in the sequencing data of a study of untreated major depressive disorder. CDR3 size: 15 residues. Between the trimmed V and J ends, which lost 3 bases and 5 bases, there was a span of 16 bases. CDR1 and CDR2 (germline): SGHTA, FQGNSA. Every depressed patient was matched in pairs with a non-depressed control on sex, age, current smoking status and body mass index. Donors lacked major illness, comorbidities, regular medication, drug use, or heavy drinking. Blood, 25 to 30 ml, was drawn into EDTA tubes. Study results and limitations: Compared with controls, depressed patients showed more TRBV05-01 (Vbeta 5.1) usage in CD4+ T cells.

The table came from immunoSEQ multiplex PCR; TCRdb's copy has only in-frame clones and leaves some out. The sample holds about 21,000 clones; around 92% are singletons and the top ten take less than 0.6%. About this clone: Its cognate antigen is unknown.

Material: CD4+ T cells from PBMCs. This clonotype was obtained from a middle-aged woman in good health. V is TRBV7-2 and J is TRBJ1-1; possibly TRBD1 for D (6 bases). The CDR3 DNA sequence: TGTGCCAGCAGCTTGGCCGGAGGGGGAAGGACTGAAGCTTTCTTT. Amino acids: CASSLAGGGRTEAFF.